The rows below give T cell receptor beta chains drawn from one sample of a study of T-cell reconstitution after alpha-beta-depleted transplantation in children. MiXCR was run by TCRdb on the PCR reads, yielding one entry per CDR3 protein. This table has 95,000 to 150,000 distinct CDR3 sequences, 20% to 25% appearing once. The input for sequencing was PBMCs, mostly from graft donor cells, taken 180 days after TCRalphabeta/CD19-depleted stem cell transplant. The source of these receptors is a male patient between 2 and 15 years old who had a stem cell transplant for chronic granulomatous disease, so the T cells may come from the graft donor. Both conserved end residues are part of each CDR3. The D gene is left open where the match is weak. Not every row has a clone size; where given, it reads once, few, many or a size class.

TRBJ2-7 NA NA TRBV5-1 CASSRGKGTVHEQYF TGCGCCAGCAGTAGAGGTAAGGGGACGGTCCACGAGCAGTACTTC
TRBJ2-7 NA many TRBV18 CASSPLIVQGSYEQYF TGTGCCAGCTCACCTTTGATTGTCCAGGGATCCTACGAGCAGTACTTC
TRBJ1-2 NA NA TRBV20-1 CSASKGTVGYGYTF TGCAGTGCTAGCAAGGGGACGGTTGGCTATGGCTACACCTTC
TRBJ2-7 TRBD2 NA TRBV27 CASSSSGRSYEQYF TGTGCCAGCAGTTCCAGCGGGAGATCCTACGAGCAGTACTTC
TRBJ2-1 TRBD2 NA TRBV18 CASSPGGSLYNEQFF TGTGCCAGCTCACCGGGCGGGAGTTTGTACAATGAGCAGTTCTTC
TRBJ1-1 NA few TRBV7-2 CASSLASQLLNTEAFF TGTGCCAGCAGCTTAGCGTCCCAGTTACTGAACACTGAAGCTTTCTTT
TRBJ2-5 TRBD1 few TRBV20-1 CSALGQGIEETQYF TGCAGTGCACTGGGACAGGGGATCGAAGAGACCCAGTACTTC
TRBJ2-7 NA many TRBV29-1 CSVASREGPGQPDSYEQYF TGCAGCGTTGCCAGTAGGGAGGGACCGGGACAACCGGACTCCTACGAGCAGTACTTC
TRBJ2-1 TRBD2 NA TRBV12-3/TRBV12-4 CASSFGTSVNEQFF TGTGCCAGCAGTTTTGGGACTAGCGTCAATGAGCAGTTCTTC
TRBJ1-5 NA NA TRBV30 CAWSVGGDQPQHF TGTGCCTGGAGTGTTGGTGGAGATCAGCCCCAGCATTTT
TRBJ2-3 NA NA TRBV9 CASSVVGTDTQYF TGTGCCAGCAGCGTAGTGGGCACAGATACGCAGTATTTT
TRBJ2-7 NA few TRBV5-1 CASSTGPAYEQYF TGCGCCAGCAGCACGGGGCCCGCCTACGAGCAGTACTTC
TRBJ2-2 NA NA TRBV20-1 CSAYRAGYPNTGELFF TGCAGTGCTTACAGGGCTGGATACCCGAACACCGGGGAGCTGTTTTTT
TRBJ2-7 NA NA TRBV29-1 CSVEGGLNSYEQYF TGCAGCGTTGAAGGGGGGCTCAACTCCTACGAGCAGTACTTC
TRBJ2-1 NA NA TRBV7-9 CASSPHDSEQFF TGTGCCAGCAGCCCGCACGACAGTGAGCAGTTCTTC
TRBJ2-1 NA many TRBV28 CASSLPTRGSYNEQFF TGTGCCAGCAGTTTACCCACTAGGGGGTCCTACAATGAGCAGTTCTTC
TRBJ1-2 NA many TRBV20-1 CSARLGHDYGYTF TGCAGTGCTAGGTTGGGCCACGACTATGGCTACACCTTC
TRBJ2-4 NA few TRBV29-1 CSVVQLTKNIQYF TGCAGCGTTGTCCAGTTAACCAAAAACATTCAGTACTTC
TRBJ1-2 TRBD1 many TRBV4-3 CASSQAGQGAQCF TGCGCCAGCAGCCAAGCGGGACAGGGCGCCCAGTGCTTC
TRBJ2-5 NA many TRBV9 CASSSTTGLKNGTQYF TGTGCCAGCAGCTCTACTACGGGACTGAAGAATGGGACCCAGTACTTC
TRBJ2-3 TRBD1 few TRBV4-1 CASSPGTASTDTQYF TGCGCCAGCAGCCCCGGGACAGCCTCCACAGATACGCAGTATTTT
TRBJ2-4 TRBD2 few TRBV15 CATSRSGRAKNIQYF TGTGCCACCAGTAGAAGCGGGAGGGCCAAAAACATTCAGTACTTC
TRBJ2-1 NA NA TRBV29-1 CSVAIGISEQFF TGCAGCGTTGCGATAGGGATTAGCGAGCAGTTCTTC
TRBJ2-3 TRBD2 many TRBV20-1 CSAREGSGSGTDTQYF TGCAGTGCTAGAGAAGGAAGCGGGAGCGGGACAGATACGCAGTATTTT
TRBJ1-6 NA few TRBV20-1 CSARDYDGSNSPLHF TGCAGTGCTAGAGATTATGACGGATCAAATTCACCCCTCCACTTT
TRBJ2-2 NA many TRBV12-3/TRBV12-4 CASGSSGGGGELFF TGTGCCAGCGGGAGCTCGGGTGGCGGAGGGGAGCTGTTTTTT
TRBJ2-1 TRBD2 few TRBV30 CAWRSGISYNEQFF TGTGCCTGGAGGAGCGGGATCTCCTACAATGAGCAGTTCTTC
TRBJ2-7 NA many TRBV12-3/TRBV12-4 CASSPDWDEQYF TGTGCCAGCAGCCCGGATTGGGACGAGCAGTACTTC
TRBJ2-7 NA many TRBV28 CASSAGSYEQYF TGTGCCAGCAGTGCCGGGTCCTACGAGCAGTACTTC
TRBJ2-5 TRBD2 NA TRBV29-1 CSVGRWTSGKETQYF TGCAGCGTTGGGAGATGGACTAGCGGGAAAGAGACCCAGTACTTC
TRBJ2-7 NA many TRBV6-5 CASSYNQGGVYEQYF TGTGCCAGCAGTTACAATCAGGGGGGGGTCTACGAGCAGTACTTC
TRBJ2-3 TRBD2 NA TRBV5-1 CASSLESSGISTDTQYF TGCGCCAGCAGCTTGGAATCCAGCGGGATAAGCACAGATACGCAGTATTTT
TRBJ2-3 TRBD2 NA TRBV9 CASSETSGGTTDTQYF TGTGCCAGCAGCGAGACTAGCGGGGGCACCACAGATACGCAGTATTTT
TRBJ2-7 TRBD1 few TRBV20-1 CSARGTGSPYEQYF TGCAGTGCCCGGGGGACAGGGTCCCCCTACGAGCAGTACTTC
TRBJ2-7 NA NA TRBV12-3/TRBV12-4 CASSLTVPSYEQYF TGTGCCAGCAGCCTGACAGTCCCCTCCTACGAGCAGTACTTC
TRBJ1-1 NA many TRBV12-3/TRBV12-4 CASSLSQVEGEAFF TGTGCCAGCAGTTTATCCCAGGTGGAGGGTGAAGCTTTCTTT
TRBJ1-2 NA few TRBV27 CASRRGLLYGYTF TGTGCCAGCAGAAGGGGACTCCTCTATGGCTACACCTTC
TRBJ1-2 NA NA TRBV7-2 CASSPINYGYTF TGTGCCAGCAGCCCAATAAACTATGGCTACACCTTC
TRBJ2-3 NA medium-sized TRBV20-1 CSAPGPAGDTQYF TGCAGTGCCCCGGGACCCGCGGGAGATACGCAGTATTTT
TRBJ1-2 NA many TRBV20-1 CSAARPFGYGYTF TGCAGTGCCGCGAGGCCCTTCGGCTATGGCTACACCTTC